This T cell receptor (beta chain) was identified in a study of shared clonotypes between healthy human individuals. Study information: Two female and three male donors aged 18 to 49 were enrolled.

The J segment lost 1 base and the V segment lost 6 bases, leaving 11 bases of the junction unmatched. The CDR3 is made up of 16 amino acids. Germline loops: CDR1 MNHEY, CDR2 SMNVEV (reference sequence). Details on this clone: The antigen is unknown.

Study outcomes and limitations: Relative to their counterparts shared across all four donors, non-shared clonotypes exhibited diminished generation probabilities. Larger estimated richness was generally recorded for naive subsets relative to memory subsets.

Several immunoSEQ plates received, in even portions, the genomic DNA of each subset. The method was immunoSEQ multiplex PCR; TCRdb's version includes in-frame clones alone and lacks a portion of them. The table has some 1,400,000 clones, approximately 96% seen once. This clonotype was obtained from a man aged 30-40 years in good health. The sample consisted of naive CD4+ T cells sorted from blood. Subset noted: CD45RA+ positively selected. The chain uses TRBV27 and TRBJ1-1; 7 nucleotides agree with TRBD1. The DNA for the CDR3 is TGTGCCAGCAGGAGAATAAGACAGGGCTGGAACACTGAAGCTTTCTTT. It specifies CASRRIRQGWNTEAFF.